Listed below are T cell receptor beta chains from one sample, sequenced in a study of T cell responses to AZD1222 COVID-19 vaccine. Here immunoSEQ multiplex PCR was the method, and the copy in TCRdb shows in-frame clones only, minus some. The data contain 120,000 or so clones, 75% to 90% of them singletons. The sequences come from peripheral blood, collected on day 0 of AZD1222 vaccination. Every receptor here comes from an adult in good health. CDR3s include the opening cysteine and the closing phenylalanine or tryptophan. The order of the fields is clone size, V gene, D gene, J gene, CDR3 protein, CDR3 DNA. A D gene is named only where the DNA matches it firmly. Not every row has a clone size; where given, it reads once, few, many or a size class.

>-|TRBV27|-|TRBJ1-1
CASSLNGMNTEAFF
TGTGCCAGCAGTTTAAACGGCATGAACACTGAAGCTTTCTTT
>-|TRBV29-1|-|TRBJ1-1
CSVRQGPLNTEAFF
TGCAGCGTTCGCCAGGGTCCTTTGAACACTGAAGCTTTCTTT
>-|TRBV19|-|TRBJ2-1
CASSITPPGEQFF
TGTGCCAGTAGTATCACGCCCCCCGGGGAGCAGTTCTTC
>-|TRBV5-5|TRBD2|TRBJ2-3
CASSFGTSGGADTQYF
TGTGCCAGCAGCTTCGGGACTAGCGGAGGAGCAGATACGCAGTATTTT
>-|TRBV24-1|-|TRBJ1-5
CATSDYAISNQPQHF
TGTGCCACCAGTGATTACGCTATTAGCAATCAGCCCCAGCATTTT
>-|TRBV11-1|-|TRBJ2-4
CASSLVAGNIQYF
TGTGCCAGCAGCTTAGTCGCAGGAAACATTCAGTACTTC
>-|TRBV7-6|-|TRBJ1-4
CASSYRPGREGTNEKLFF
TGTGCCAGCAGCTACCGCCCGGGACGAGAAGGGACTAATGAAAAACTGTTTTTT
>-|TRBV7-6|-|TRBJ2-7
CASSPGPNYEQYF
TGTGCCAGCAGCCCCGGGCCTAACTACGAGCAGTACTTC
>-|TRBV5-4|-|TRBJ1-2
CASSLEVSSWGRGGHGYTF
TGTGCCAGCAGCTTGGAAGTAAGCTCTTGGGGCAGGGGTGGACATGGCTACACCTTC
>-|TRBV7-6|TRBD1|TRBJ2-5
CASSLAIPGQGGETQYF
TGTGCCAGCAGCTTAGCAATTCCGGGACAGGGGGGAGAGACCCAGTACTTC
>-|TRBV9|TRBD2|TRBJ2-2
CASSVGPTSGRLKTGELFF
TGTGCCAGCAGCGTAGGTCCCACTAGCGGGAGGTTAAAGACCGGGGAGCTGTTTTTT
>once|TRBV2|-|TRBJ2-2
CASSDSGRGVRNTGELFF
TGTGCCAGCAGTGATAGCGGTCGGGGAGTGAGAAACACCGGGGAGCTGTTTTTT
>-|TRBV3-1/TRBV3-2|-|TRBJ1-1
CASSQAGEIPEAFF
TGTGCCAGCAGCCAAGCTGGAGAGATCCCTGAAGCTTTCTTT
>-|TRBV30|-|TRBJ1-2
CAWSGQGNYGYTF
TGTGCCTGGAGTGGCCAGGGGAACTATGGCTACACCTTC
>once|TRBV29-1|-|TRBJ2-5
CSVDGPSAQETQYF
TGCAGCGTTGATGGGCCTAGCGCGCAAGAGACCCAGTACTTC
>-|TRBV30|-|TRBJ1-3
CAWSPTPGGNTIYF
TGTGCCTGGAGTCCCACCCCGGGAGGAAACACCATATATTTT
>few|TRBV9|TRBD1|TRBJ2-3
CASSVGRQGQSTDTQYF
TGTGCCAGCAGCGTAGGTCGACAGGGCCAGAGCACAGATACGCAGTATTTT
>-|TRBV28|TRBD1|TRBJ1-5
CASSPRNYRGQNQPQHF
TGTGCCAGCAGTCCTCGGAATTACAGGGGGCAAAATCAGCCCCAGCATTTT
>-|TRBV30|-|TRBJ2-2
CAWSVTSGATGELFF
TGTGCCTGGAGTGTGACGTCGGGAGCTACCGGGGAGCTGTTTTTT
>-|TRBV3-1/TRBV3-2|-|TRBJ2-3
CASSHALDTQYF
TGTGCCAGCAGCCACGCCCTTGATACGCAGTATTTT
>-|TRBV11-1|-|TRBJ1-1
CASSPMGANTEAFF
TGTGCCAGCAGCCCCATGGGGGCGAACACTGAAGCTTTCTTT
>-|TRBV28|TRBD1|TRBJ1-1
CASRSTGSEAFF
TGTGCCAGCAGGTCGACAGGGTCTGAAGCTTTCTTT
>-|TRBV7-8|TRBD2|TRBJ2-5
CASSLVAGLRETQYF
TGTGCCAGCAGCTTGGTAGCGGGGCTCCGGGAGACCCAGTACTTC
>-|TRBV14|-|TRBJ1-1
CASSQFIRGMNTEAFF
TGTGCCAGCAGCCAATTCATCCGGGGCATGAACACTGAAGCTTTCTTT
>-|TRBV6-5|TRBD1|TRBJ2-2
CASSFLQGDTGELFF
TGTGCCAGCAGTTTTCTTCAGGGGGACACCGGGGAGCTGTTTTTT
>-|TRBV10-3|-|TRBJ2-1
CAIRDSKGNNEQFF
TGTGCCATCCGGGACTCTAAGGGAAACAATGAGCAGTTCTTC
>-|TRBV7-9|TRBD2|TRBJ2-7
CASSPGLAGGFEQYF
TGTGCCAGCAGCCCAGGACTAGCGGGAGGTTTTGAGCAGTACTTC
>-|TRBV3-1/TRBV3-2|-|TRBJ2-1
CASSQSSLYNEQFF
TGTGCCAGCAGCCAGTCTTCGCTCTACAATGAGCAGTTCTTC
>-|TRBV9|-|TRBJ1-1
CASSVSDTGVTEAFF
TGTGCCAGCAGCGTCTCGGACACGGGTGTCACTGAAGCTTTCTTT
>-|TRBV19|-|TRBJ1-4
CASSIVISIHGDEKLFF
TGTGCCAGTAGTATAGTCATAAGCATTCACGGGGATGAAAAACTGTTTTTT
>-|TRBV5-1|TRBD2|TRBJ2-1
CASSPGLASSYNEQFF
TGCGCCAGCAGCCCGGGACTAGCGAGCTCCTACAATGAGCAGTTCTTC
>few|TRBV2|-|TRBJ1-1
CASHRASNTEAFF
TGTGCCAGCCACAGAGCTTCGAACACTGAAGCTTTCTTT